What follows is one T cell receptor beta chain and its context. The entry originates in a study of blood T cell repertoires in COVID-19. Original methodology: Scientists estimated how many nucleated cells there were by amplifying reference gene primers. Clones were read by immunoSEQ multiplex PCR, and TCRdb kept only the in-frame ones, dropping some. V and J calls and clone size come straight from that table; D and trimming were deduced from the DNA. The profile covers about 190,000 clones, with approximately 86% appearing a single time and roughly 24% taken by the ten largest. The TCR sequence derives from a woman aged 40 to 50 in a cohort exposed to, infected with or recovered from COVID-19 (not recorded which). Sequencing was done on a sample of PBMCs or T cells enriched from blood (not recorded which).

Here the CDR3 reads CASSRQGNTEAFF. Here the CDR3 DNA reads TGCGCCAGCAGTCGCCAGGGGAACACTGAAGCTTTCTTT. V and J are TRBV4-1 and TRBJ1-1; tentatively, D is TRBD1 (5 bases). In germline, CDR1 is MGHRA, CDR2 YSYEKL. The CDR3 spans 13 residues. Trimming removed 6 bases from V and 1 base from J, with 9 bases in between.